This T cell receptor (beta chain) derives from a study of neurological immune-mediated disorders. General observations from the study: In HTLV-1-associated myelopathy, TCR clonal expansion was greatest, whereas multiple sclerosis had the least, falling below healthy controls.

Template-switch 5'RACE cDNA synthesis added a 10-nucleotide unique molecular identifier. Each sequencing run yielded over 160 million TCR-beta sequences from 15-18 subjects. TCRdb passed the 5' RACE reads through MiXCR, listing each CDR3 protein once. The profile shows around 76,000 distinct CDR3 sequences, 10% of them singletons. V gave up 3 bases and J gave up 5 bases, with 13 bases separating them. Germline-derived CDR1 and CDR2 are DFQATT and SNEGSKA (reference sequence). This CDR3 spans 13 amino acids. This clonotype has a count of ten or more. Its cognate antigen is unknown. Specified time point: longitudinal time-point 1 (baseline). Healthy controls comprised blood bank volunteers in Maryland, USA.

The specimen was PBMCs. J is TRBJ2-5 and V is TRBV20-1; D is perhaps TRBD2 (5 bases). The clonotype comes from a man in his thirties or forties in good health. The CDR3: CSARTGIWETQYF. As DNA, the CDR3 is TGCAGTGCTAGGACCGGGATATGGGAGACCCAGTACTTC.